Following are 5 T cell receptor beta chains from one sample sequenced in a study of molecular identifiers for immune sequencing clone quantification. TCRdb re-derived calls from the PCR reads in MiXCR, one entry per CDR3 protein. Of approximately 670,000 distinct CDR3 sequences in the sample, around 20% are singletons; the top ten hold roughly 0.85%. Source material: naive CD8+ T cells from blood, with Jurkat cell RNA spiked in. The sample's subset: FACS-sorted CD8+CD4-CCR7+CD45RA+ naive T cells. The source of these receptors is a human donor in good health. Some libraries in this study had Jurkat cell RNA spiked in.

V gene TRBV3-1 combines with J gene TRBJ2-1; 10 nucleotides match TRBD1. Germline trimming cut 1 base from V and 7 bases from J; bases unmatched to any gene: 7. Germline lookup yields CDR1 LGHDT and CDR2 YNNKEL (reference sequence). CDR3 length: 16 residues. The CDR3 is CASSQGATGGWNEQFF. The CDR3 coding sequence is TGTGCCAGCAGCCAAGGGGCGACAGGGGGCTGGAATGAGCAGTTCTTC.

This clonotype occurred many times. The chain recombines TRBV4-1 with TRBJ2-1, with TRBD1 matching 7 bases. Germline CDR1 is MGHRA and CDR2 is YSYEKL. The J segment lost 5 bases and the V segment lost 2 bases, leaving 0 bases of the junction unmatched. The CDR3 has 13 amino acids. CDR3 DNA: TGCGCCAGCAGCCAAACAGGGGACAATGAGCAGTTCTTC. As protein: CASSQTGDNEQFF.

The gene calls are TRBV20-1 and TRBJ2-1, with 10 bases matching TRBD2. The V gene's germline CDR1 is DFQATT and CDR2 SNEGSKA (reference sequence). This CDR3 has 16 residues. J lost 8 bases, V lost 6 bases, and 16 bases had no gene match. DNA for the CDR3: TGCAGTGCCCATACTTCACTAGCGGGGCCTGTCGATGAGCAGTTCTTC. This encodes CSAHTSLAGPVDEQFF.

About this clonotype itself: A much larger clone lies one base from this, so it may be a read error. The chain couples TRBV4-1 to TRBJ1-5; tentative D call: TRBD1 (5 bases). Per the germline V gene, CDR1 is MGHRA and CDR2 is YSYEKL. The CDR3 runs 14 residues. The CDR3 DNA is TGCGCCAGCAGCCTGGGGCGGGGCGCAGGGCCCCAGCGTTTT. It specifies CASSLGRGAGPQRF.

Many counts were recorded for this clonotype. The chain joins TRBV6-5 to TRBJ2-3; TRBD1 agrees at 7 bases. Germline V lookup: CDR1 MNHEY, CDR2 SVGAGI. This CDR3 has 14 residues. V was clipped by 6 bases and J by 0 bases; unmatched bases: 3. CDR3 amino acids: CASSTQGSTDTQYF. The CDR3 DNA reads TGTGCCAGCAGCACACAGGGGAGCACAGATACGCAGTATTTT.